One and the same sample provided the 26 T cell receptor beta chains below, sequenced in a study of T cell responses to AZD1222 COVID-19 vaccine. Libraries were prepared by immunoSEQ multiplex PCR; TCRdb keeps only in-frame clonotypes and omits some of them. The sample yields approximately 170,000 clones, roughly 87% seen once. Sequencing was performed on peripheral blood, taken 28 days after the second AZD1222 dose. These receptors came from an adult who received the AZD1222 COVID-19 vaccine.

The chain recombines TRBV7-2 with TRBJ2-1, with 13 bases matching TRBD2. This CDR3 contains 16 residues. Trimming removed 5 bases from V and 4 bases from J; junction bases left unmatched: 5. Germline lookup yields CDR1 SGHTA and CDR2 FQGNSA. The CDR3 coding sequence is TGTGCCAGCAGCGGCGGACTAGCGGGGGATTACAATGAGCAGTTCTTC. Its translation is CASSGGLAGDYNEQFF.

This clone is a singleton in its sample. J is TRBJ1-2 and V is TRBV6-5; 10 bases match TRBD1. J was trimmed by 3 bases and V by 1 base; bases with no gene match: 5. The CDR3 extends over 16 amino acids. Germline V lookup: CDR1 MNHEY, CDR2 SVGAGI. In DNA form, the CDR3 reads TGTGCCAGCAGTTACTTATCCGGGACAGGGGACTATGGCTACACCTTC. Translating it yields CASSYLSGTGDYGYTF.

The chain combines TRBV12-5 with TRBJ2-1, with 8 nucleotides matching TRBD2. The V segment lost 7 bases and the J segment 4 bases; nucleotides outside the gene matches: 9. The CDR3 spans 15 residues. The germline V gene has CDR1 LGHNT and CDR2 FRNRAP. CDR3 in amino acids: CASATRTGGYNEQFF. In DNA, the CDR3 is TGTGCTAGTGCCACCCGTACGGGGGGGTACAATGAGCAGTTCTTC.

This clone has a handful of counts. The chain couples TRBV7-2 to TRBJ1-5; D remains unclear. This CDR3 is built from 14 residues. V dropped 4 bases and J dropped 4 bases, with 11 bases sitting between them. Per germline, CDR1 SGHTA and CDR2 FQGNSA. CDR3 coding DNA: TGTGCCAGCAGCTCCAACCTAGGGAATCAGCCCCAGCATTTT. Its protein is CASSSNLGNQPQHF.

The rearrangement links TRBV27 to TRBJ2-3; 11 bases fit TRBD1. J was trimmed by 4 bases and V by 3 bases; bases with no gene match: 6. CDR1 MNHEY and CDR2 SMNVEV come from the germline V gene (reference sequence). The CDR3 runs to 16 residues. CDR3 DNA sequence: TGTGCCAGCAGTTTCCCCCCGGGACAGGGGGCAGATACGCAGTATTTT. This sequence encodes CASSFPPGQGADTQYF.

This clone was seen only once. The chain couples TRBV27 to TRBJ1-2; 9 positions agree with TRBD1. The CDR3 runs to 15 residues. Germline lookup yields CDR1 MNHEY and CDR2 SMNVEV (reference sequence). V trimming: 5 bases; J trimming: 7 bases; junction bases outside the gene matches: 11. CDR3 residues: CASSRSQGAQGGYTF. The CDR3 DNA is TGTGCCAGCAGTCGATCACAGGGGGCTCAGGGTGGCTACACCTTC.

The chain couples TRBV18 to TRBJ1-3; D remains unclear. The CDR3 sequence is 15 residues long. Germline V gene sequence: CDR1 KGHSH, CDR2 LQKENI. Trimming pared 0 bases from V and 6 bases from J, leaving 12 bases between. The CDR3 DNA reads TGTGCCAGCTCACCACCAGGGAGAGGTACAAACACCATATATTTT. Amino acids: CASSPPGRGTNTIYF.

The CDR3 nucleotides read TGTGCCAGCGAGGGGGCACGGAACACTGAAGCTTTCTTT. It codes for CASEGARNTEAFF. The gene calls are TRBV7-9 and TRBJ1-1, with 7 bases identical to TRBD1. The CDR3 has 13 residues. Germline CDR1 SEHNR, CDR2 FQNEAQ (reference sequence). The V gene end was trimmed by 8 bases and the J gene end by 1 base; junction bases not matched to a gene: 4. The variable domain in full, with the rest retrieved from reference TRBV7-9 and TRBJ1-1, is DTGVSQNPRHKITKRGQNVTFRCDPISEHNRLYWYRQTLGQGPEFLTYFQNEAQLEKSRLLSDRFSAERPKGSFSTLEIQRTEQGDSAMYLCASEGARNTEAFFGQGTRLTVV.

The chain recombines TRBV11-2 with TRBJ1-1; weak D call: TRBD1 (6 bases). This CDR3 region has 16 residues. In germline, CDR1 is SGHAT, CDR2 FQNNGV. The germline V and J ends were trimmed by 2 bases and 2 bases, with 15 bases remaining between them. The CDR3: CASSLKVRGGNTEAFF. CDR3 DNA sequence: TGTGCCAGCAGCTTAAAGGTTCGTGGGGGCAACACTGAAGCTTTCTTT. Supplemented by reference TRBV11-2 and TRBJ1-1, the full variable domain reads EAGVAQSPRYKIIEKRQSVAFWCNPISGHATLYWYQQILGQGPKLLIQFQNNGVVDDSQLPKDRFSAERLKGVDSTLKIQPAKLEDSAVYLCASSLKVRGGNTEAFFGQGTRLTVV.

The chain links TRBV27 to TRBJ2-3, with D hard to call. The V and J ends lost 7 bases and 1 base respectively, with 12 bases between them. Germline assignment: CDR1 MNHEY and CDR2 SMNVEV (reference sequence). This CDR3 comprises 14 residues. This CDR3 reads CASTKASRTDTQYF. The CDR3 coding sequence is TGTGCCAGCACTAAGGCCAGTCGCACAGATACGCAGTATTTT.

V and J are TRBV19 and TRBJ1-2; D is possibly TRBD1 (5 bases). Germline loops: CDR1 LNHDA, CDR2 SQIVND (reference sequence). The CDR3 has 12 residues. Deletions cut 5 bases from V and 4 bases from J, with 8 bases between. CDR3 region: CASSRQGYGYTF. Written as DNA, the CDR3 is TGTGCCAGTAGTCGTCAGGGCTATGGCTACACCTTC.

This sequence joins TRBV5-5 and TRBJ1-6; D not resolved. Germline V gene data show CDR1 as SGHKS and CDR2 as YYEKEE (reference sequence). V was clipped by 5 bases and J by 8 bases, with 11 bases between them. The length of the CDR3 is 13 residues. In DNA form, the CDR3 reads TGTGCCAGCAGGCGCCAGTTGGATTCACCCCTCCACTTT. It translates to CASRRQLDSPLHF.

The chain recombines TRBV20-1 with TRBJ2-3; D is unclear. The CDR3 is 13 residues long. With 3 bases removed from V and 0 bases from J, the gap between germline ends came to 7 bases. CDR1 and CDR2 from the germline V gene are DFQATT and SNEGSKA (reference sequence). In nucleotides, the CDR3 is TGCAGTGCTAGTGCATCTAGCACAGATACGCAGTATTTT. This translates into CSASASSTDTQYF.

The chain's CDR3 is CASTRFEGANEKLFF. CDR3 in DNA: TGTGCCAGCACCCGGTTTGAGGGAGCTAATGAAAAACTGTTTTTT. The chain is built from TRBV7-9 and TRBJ1-4, with D unclear. Trimming took 7 bases from V and 3 from J, leaving 15 bases between them. The length of the CDR3 is 15 residues. Germline CDR1 and CDR2: SEHNR and FQNEAQ (reference sequence).

There are a few counts of this clone. The rearrangement uses TRBV12-3 or TRBV12-4 and TRBJ1-3; TRBD1 is a possible D gene (5 bases). V lost 6 bases and J lost 6, with 12 bases in between. The CDR3 runs to 13 residues. CDR3 amino acids: CASRGRGLNTIYF. Here the CDR3 DNA reads TGTGCCAGCAGGGGCCGGGGCCTAAACACCATATATTTT.

This chain links TRBV5-5 with TRBJ2-2; TRBD1 agrees at 8 bases. V lost 4 bases, J lost 4 bases, and 6 bases stayed unmatched. Germline V gene data show CDR1 as SGHKS and CDR2 as YYEKEE (reference sequence). The CDR3 loop spans 15 amino acids. This chain's CDR3 is CASSQDRVSTGELFF. CDR3 DNA: TGTGCCAGCAGCCAGGACAGGGTGAGCACCGGGGAGCTGTTTTTT. Filled out from reference TRBV5-5 and TRBJ2-2, the complete variable domain reads DAGVTQSPTHLIKTRGQQVTLRCSPISGHKSVSWYQQVLGQGPQFIFQYYEKEERGRGNFPDRFSARQFPNYSSELNVNALLLGDSALYLCASSQDRVSTGELFFGEGSRLTVL.

The CDR3 region is CASSYDGGLSTDTQYF. The DNA of the CDR3 is TGTGCCAGCAGCTATGACGGGGGGCTCAGCACAGATACGCAGTATTTT. The chain carries TRBV7-6 and TRBJ2-3; possibly TRBD2 for D (7 bases). CDR3 length equals 16 residues. Germline V gene sequence: CDR1 SGHVS, CDR2 FNYEAQ. The germline V and J ends were trimmed by 4 bases and 0 bases, with 14 bases remaining between them.

The chain carries TRBV2 and TRBJ1-4; D gene unclear. CDR1 SNHLY and CDR2 FYNNEI come from the germline V gene. Trimming took 6 bases from V and 0 from J, leaving 8 bases between them. The CDR3 is 14 amino acids. The CDR3 is CASSAGSTNEKLFF. The CDR3 DNA follows: TGTGCCAGCAGCGCGGGTTCAACTAATGAAAAACTGTTTTTT.

The V gene is TRBV10-3, the J gene TRBJ2-1, with TRBD2 matching over 12 bases. In germline, CDR1 is ENHRY, CDR2 SYGVKD. V trimming: 3 bases; J trimming: 4 bases; junction bases outside the gene matches: 4. The CDR3 runs to 16 residues. In DNA, the CDR3 is TGTGCCATCAGTGACTGGGGACTAGCGGGTTACAATGAGCAGTTCTTC. Amino acids: CAISDWGLAGYNEQFF.

The chain combines TRBV18 with TRBJ1-5; no definite D call. This CDR3 comprises 15 residues. Trimming removed 3 bases at V and 4 bases at J, with 13 bases between. Germline loops: CDR1 KGHSH, CDR2 LQKENI. The DNA for the CDR3 is TGTGCCAGCTCACCCTCTACGACGCGGAATCAGCCCCAGCATTTT. Its protein product is CASSPSTTRNQPQHF. Full variable domain (outside the CDR3, taken from reference TRBV18 and TRBJ1-5): NAGVMQNPRHLVRRRGQEARLRCSPMKGHSHVYWYRQLPEEGLKFMVYLQKENIIDESGMPKERFSAEFPKEGPSILRIQQVVRGDSAAYFCASSPSTTRNQPQHFGDGTRLSIL.

This chain links TRBV4-3 with TRBJ1-4; D call uncertain. The V gene's germline CDR1 is LGHNA and CDR2 YSLEER. This CDR3 has 18 amino acids. The germline V and J ends were trimmed by 0 bases and 0 bases, with 14 bases remaining between them. The CDR3 spells CASSQDPPPISTNEKLFF. CDR3 sequence (DNA): TGCGCCAGCAGCCAAGATCCCCCTCCGATTTCAACTAATGAAAAACTGTTTTTT.

The CDR3 protein is CASSSGLAREDEQFF. Written as DNA, the CDR3 is TGCGCCAGCAGCTCGGGACTAGCAAGGGAGGATGAGCAGTTCTTC. The chain has TRBV5-1 and TRBJ2-1; TRBD2 matches 9 bases. Looked up from germline, CDR1 is SGHRS and CDR2 is YFSETQ. The CDR3 extends over 15 amino acids. J lost 8 bases, V lost 3 bases, and 9 bases had no gene match.

This chain joins TRBV2 and TRBJ2-5; maybe TRBD1 (6 bases). The CDR3 is made up of 13 amino acids. Trimming stripped 5 bases from V and 5 bases from J, with 12 bases between. Per germline, CDR1 SNHLY and CDR2 FYNNEI. CDR3 region: CASSPQGLETQYF. The CDR3 bases are TGTGCCAGCAGTCCACAGGGTTTGGAGACCCAGTACTTC.

The chain recombines TRBV28 with TRBJ1-2; D gene unclear. The CDR3 is 11 amino acids. CDR1 is MDHEN, CDR2 SYDVKM, per germline. Trimming removed 6 bases from V and 2 bases from J, with 4 bases in between. The CDR3 DNA reads TGTGCCAGCAGCCGCAACTATGGCTACACCTTC. Its protein product is CASSRNYGYTF.

The chain couples TRBV5-6 to TRBJ1-4; TRBD1 aligns across 8 bases. The V and J ends lost 0 bases and 3 bases, in that order; junction bases with no gene match: 1. Per the germline V gene, CDR1 is SGHDT and CDR2 is YYEEEE. This CDR3 comprises 15 residues. The CDR3 reads CASSLGTGPNEKLFF. The CDR3 nucleotides read TGTGCCAGCAGCTTGGGGACAGGGCCTAATGAAAAACTGTTTTTT.

A word on this clone: The junction differs from germline at one of its ends, possibly a read error. The rearrangement uses TRBV6-5 and TRBJ1-2; D not resolved. The germline gives CDR1 MNHEY, CDR2 SVGAGI. The CDR3 extends over 12 amino acids. CDR3 loop: CTSTPRNYGYTF. The CDR3 region has the DNA TGTACCAGCACCCCCCGGAACTATGGCTACACCTTC.